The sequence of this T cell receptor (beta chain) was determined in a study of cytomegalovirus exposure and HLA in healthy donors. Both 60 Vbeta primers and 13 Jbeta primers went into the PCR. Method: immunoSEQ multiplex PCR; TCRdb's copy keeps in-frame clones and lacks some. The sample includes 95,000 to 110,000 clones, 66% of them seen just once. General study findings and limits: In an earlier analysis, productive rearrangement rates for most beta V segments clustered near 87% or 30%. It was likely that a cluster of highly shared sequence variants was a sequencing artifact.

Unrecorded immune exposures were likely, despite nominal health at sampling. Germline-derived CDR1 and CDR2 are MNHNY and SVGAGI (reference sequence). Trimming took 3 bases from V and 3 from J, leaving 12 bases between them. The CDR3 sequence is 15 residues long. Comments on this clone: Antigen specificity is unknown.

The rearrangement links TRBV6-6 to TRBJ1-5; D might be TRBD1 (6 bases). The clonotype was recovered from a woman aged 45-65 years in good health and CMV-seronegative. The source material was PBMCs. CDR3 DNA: TGTGCCAGCAGTTATTCCCAGGGGTACAATCAGCCCCAGCATTTT. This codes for CASSYSQGYNQPQHF.